This TCR beta chain is drawn from a study of blood T cell repertoires in COVID-19. On the study more broadly: T cells, B-cell-depleted T cells, or PBMCs provided the cDNA or gDNA that served as material.

The CDR3 has 15 residues. The trim removed 6 bases at V and 0 bases at J, leaving 5 bases unmatched. Germline CDR1 reads SGHAT; CDR2 reads FQNNGV. Clones were read by immunoSEQ multiplex PCR, and TCRdb kept only the in-frame ones, dropping some. Among over 100,000 clones listed, roughly 83% were seen once. This receptor was identified in a woman aged 55-70 years with acute or convalescent COVID-19. The sample was peripheral blood. This chain links TRBV11-2 with TRBJ2-3, with 8 bases matching TRBD1. CDR3 in amino acids: CASRGQGTSTDTQYF. The CDR3 DNA sequence: TGTGCCAGCAGAGGACAGGGCACTAGCACAGATACGCAGTATTTT.